Below, 19 T cell receptor beta chains from the same sample are listed, as sequenced in a study of vaccination effects on CD4 cells after COVID-19. For these receptors, no antigen is known. Isolating CD4+ T cells followed approximately ten days of culture. Participants received two doses of either the BNT162b2 or mRNA-1273 vaccine. Profiling relied on immunoSEQ multiplex PCR, and the TCRdb table lists in-frame clones only, not all of them. The data hold around 66,000 clones, with 70% to 75% observed a single time. This specimen was CD4+ T cells from PBMCs cultured without peptide, taken after COVID-19 vaccination. Receptors originate from a human donor who received a COVID-19 vaccine.

V is TRBV29-1 and J is TRBJ2-1; D is ambiguous. The CDR3 loop spans 14 amino acids. With 2 bases removed from V and 6 bases from J, the gap between germline ends came to 14 bases. Germline lookup yields CDR1 SQVTM and CDR2 ANQGSEA. CDR3 sequence reads: CSVEYGSPGNEQFF. CDR3 in DNA: TGCAGCGTTGAATATGGGTCACCCGGCAATGAGCAGTTCTTC.

This sequence joins TRBV7-8 and TRBJ1-2; D remains unclear. Per the germline V gene, CDR1 is SGHVS and CDR2 is FQNEAQ. Trimming removed 5 bases at V and 6 bases at J, with 10 bases between. This CDR3 is built from 12 residues. CDR3 region: CASSPGRHGYTF. The CDR3 DNA reads TGTGCCAGCAGCCCCGGTAGGCATGGCTACACCTTC.

In its sample, this clone was seen a few times. This sequence joins TRBV7-9 and TRBJ1-6; D gene unclear. The ends were cut back, 2 bases at V and 5 bases at J, with 10 bases in the middle. The CDR3 runs 15 residues. Per germline, CDR1 SEHNR and CDR2 FQNEAQ (reference sequence). CDR3: CASSLSRQNNSPLHF. The CDR3 nucleotides read TGTGCCAGCAGCTTAAGTCGGCAGAATAATTCACCCCTCCACTTT. Together with reference TRBV7-9 and TRBJ1-6, the CDR3 gives the full variable domain: DTGVSQNPRHKITKRGQNVTFRCDPISEHNRLYWYRQTLGQGPEFLTYFQNEAQLEKSRLLSDRFSAERPKGSFSTLEIQRTEQGDSAMYLCASSLSRQNNSPLHFGNGTRLTVT.

The chain combines TRBV28 with TRBJ2-4; D is perhaps TRBD1 (5 bases). In germline, CDR1 is MDHEN, CDR2 SYDVKM. Trimming shortened V by 3 bases and J by 7 bases, and 10 bases separated the two germline ends. CDR3 size: 13 residues. The CDR3 DNA follows: TGTGCCAGCAGTTTCTCTTCAGGGAACATTCAGTACTTC. Translated, it gives CASSFSSGNIQYF.

The chain combines TRBV19 with TRBJ1-4; D is unclear. CDR3 length: 12 residues. Trimming removed 6 bases at V and 8 bases at J, with 10 bases between. Germline CDR1 reads LNHDA; CDR2 reads SQIVND (reference sequence). The CDR3 nucleotides are TGTGCCAGTAGCCCCCCCGGCGAAAAACTGTTTTTT. As protein: CASSPPGEKLFF.

The table lists this clone with a count of one. The chain has TRBV7-2 and TRBJ2-1, with 10 nucleotides matching TRBD2. Looked up from germline, CDR1 is SGHTA and CDR2 is FQGNSA. This CDR3 spans 14 amino acids. Unmatched junction bases numbered 4, after V lost 4 bases and J lost 7 bases. The CDR3, as DNA: TGTGCCAGCAGCTACACTAGCGGGGTAAATGAGCAGTTCTTC. Protein product: CASSYTSGVNEQFF. The variable domain in full, completed from reference TRBV7-2 and TRBJ2-1, reads GAGVSQSPSNKVTEKGKDVELRCDPISGHTALYWYRQSLGQGLEFLIYFQGNSAPDKSGLPSDRFSAERTGGSVSTLTIQRTQQEDSAVYLCASSYTSGVNEQFFGPGTRLTVL.

This clone has a single count. The CDR3 DNA reads TGTGCCAGTTCTCAGGGGCAGGGCTCCTATAATTCACCCCTCCACTTT. Protein: CASSQGQGSYNSPLHF. V usage is TRBV5-4 and J usage is TRBJ1-6; TRBD1 might be the D (6 bases). The CDR3 contains 16 residues. V gave up 8 bases and J gave up 0 bases, with 15 bases separating them. Germline V gene data show CDR1 as SGHNT and CDR2 as YYREEE (reference sequence).

The genes are TRBV3-1 (or the pseudogene TRBV3-2) and TRBJ2-6, with 8 bases identical to TRBD1. After removal of 1 base from V and 3 bases from J, the junction contained 5 bases not matched to a gene. Germline CDR1 reads LGHDT; CDR2 reads YNNKEL (reference sequence). The CDR3 has 17 amino acids. CDR3 sequence reads: CASSQGQGASGANVLTF. DNA of the CDR3: TGTGCCAGCAGCCAAGGCCAGGGGGCGAGTGGGGCCAACGTCCTGACTTTC.

The chain is built from TRBV7-9 and TRBJ2-5, with D possibly matching TRBD2 (5 bases). V was trimmed by 6 bases and J by 5 bases, leaving 19 bases between them. CDR1 and CDR2 from the germline V gene are SEHNR and FQNEAQ (reference sequence). CDR3 length: 15 residues. The CDR3 region is CASSFGHRGSETQYF. DNA of the CDR3: TGTGCCAGCAGTTTCGGGCATCGGGGAAGCGAGACCCAGTACTTC.

This chain connects TRBV29-1 to TRBJ1-2, with D unclear. The V gene's germline CDR1 is SQVTM and CDR2 ANQGSEA. The germline V and J ends were trimmed by 4 bases and 4 bases, with 10 bases remaining between them. The CDR3 is 12 residues long. The CDR3 sequence: CSVVFGSYGYTF. In nucleotides, the CDR3 is TGCAGCGTTGTCTTTGGCAGCTATGGCTACACCTTC.

This sequence joins TRBV3-1 (or the pseudogene TRBV3-2) and TRBJ1-2; D remains unclear. Germline CDR1 and CDR2: LGHDT and YNNKEL (reference sequence). Trimming stripped 4 bases from V and 3 bases from J, with 12 bases between. The CDR3 contains 14 residues. CDR3 nucleotide sequence: TGTGCCAGCAGCCCGTTGCGAAGGGACTATGGCTACACCTTC. This encodes CASSPLRRDYGYTF.

The rearrangement uses TRBV6-6 and TRBJ1-5; TRBD1 aligns across 9 bases. J gave up 7 bases and V 2 bases, and 6 bases lay outside the gene matches. The CDR3 runs 15 residues. Germline loops: CDR1 MNHNY, CDR2 SVGAGI (reference sequence). As DNA, the CDR3 is TGTGCCAGCAGTTACGGACAGGGGAATTTCCAGCCCCAGCATTTT. Translating it yields CASSYGQGNFQPQHF.

This clone has just a few counts. V gene TRBV4-2 combines with J gene TRBJ1-5, with D possibly being TRBD1 (5 bases). Trimming took off 0 bases at V and 2 bases at J, with 5 bases between the two ends. The CDR3 is made up of 14 amino acids. The germline gives CDR1 LGHNA, CDR2 YNFKEQ. The CDR3 DNA reads TGTGCCAGCAGCCAAGAAGGGGGCAATCAGCCCCAGCATTTT. Its translation is CASSQEGGNQPQHF.

Only a few counts were recorded for this clone. The gene calls are TRBV11-2 and TRBJ2-5; 7 bases match TRBD1. Germline values: CDR1 SGHAT, CDR2 FQNNGV. V trimming: 5 bases; J trimming: 3 bases; junction bases outside the gene matches: 3. The length of the CDR3 is 13 residues. CDR3 nucleotide sequence: TGTGCCAGCAGCCGAGACAGGGAAGAGACCCAGTACTTC. It encodes CASSRDREETQYF.

The CDR3 DNA sequence: TGTGCCAGTAGTATTGACAGGGCAGGCAATCAGCCCCAGCATTTT. It yields the protein CASSIDRAGNQPQHF. This chain connects TRBV19 to TRBJ1-5; 7 bases are a match to TRBD1. Germline V gene lookup returns CDR1 LNHDA and CDR2 SQIVND (reference sequence). V lost 3 bases to trimming and J lost 2 bases; unmatched junction nucleotides: 4. The CDR3 length is 15 residues. Drawing the rest from reference TRBV19 and TRBJ1-5, the complete variable domain is DGGITQSPKYLFRKEGQNVTLSCEQNLNHDAMYWYRQDPGQGLRLIYYSQIVNDFQKGDIAEGYSVSREKKESFPLTVTSAQKNPTAFYLCASSIDRAGNQPQHFGDGTRLSIL.

This chain uses TRBV28 with TRBJ2-1; the match to TRBD1 covers 8 bases. Looked up from germline, CDR1 is MDHEN and CDR2 is SYDVKM. With 7 bases clipped from V and 6 bases from J, the junction kept 5 bases outside the gene matches. This CDR3 is 13 amino acids long. The CDR3 region is CASKGQAANEQFF. The CDR3 DNA reads as TGTGCCAGCAAGGGACAGGCGGCCAATGAGCAGTTCTTC. Based on the CDR3 plus reference TRBV28 and TRBJ2-1, the full variable domain is DVKVTQSSRYLVKRTGEKVFLECVQDMDHENMFWYRQDPGLGLRLIYFSYDVKMKEKGDIPEGYSVSREKKERFSLILESASTNQTSMYLCASKGQAANEQFFGPGTRLTVL.

The CDR3 DNA is TGCGCCAGCAGCGCTACTAGGGGGGCAGATACGCAGTATTTT. This encodes CASSATRGADTQYF. The chain joins TRBV5-1 to TRBJ2-3, with D perhaps given as TRBD1 or TRBD2 (6 bases each). CDR3 length: 14 amino acids. Germline CDR1 is SGHRS and CDR2 is YFSETQ. V was cut by 4 bases and J by 4 bases, with 13 bases left in between.

This chain's CDR3 is CASSRDQTQETQYF. The CDR3 DNA sequence: TGCGCCAGCAGTCGGGACCAGACTCAAGAGACCCAGTACTTC. The chain couples TRBV5-1 to TRBJ2-5, with D possibly being TRBD1 or TRBD2 (5 bases each). V was shortened by 5 bases and J by 2 bases, with 13 bases between the two germline ends. The CDR3 runs 14 residues. CDR1 is SGHRS, CDR2 YFSETQ, per germline.

This clone was detected once. The chain combines TRBV24-1 with TRBJ1-4; D is uncertain. Germline V gene data show CDR1 as KGHDR and CDR2 as SFDVKD. V lost 3 bases and J 8 bases, leaving 15 bases between the germline ends. This CDR3 comprises 15 residues. CDR3 region: CATSDPGDGYEKLFF. The CDR3 DNA follows: TGTGCCACCAGTGATCCCGGGGATGGATACGAAAAACTGTTTTTT.